The sequence of this T cell receptor beta chain was determined in a study of blood T cell repertoires in COVID-19. Overall study: Collection of acute and convalescent COVID-19 samples took place in the United States, Italy and Spain.

Germline loops: CDR1 LNHDA, CDR2 SQIVND (reference sequence). This CDR3 is built from 16 residues. Germline trimming cut 3 bases from V and 2 bases from J; bases unmatched to any gene: 7. Here immunoSEQ multiplex PCR was the method, and the copy in TCRdb shows in-frame clones only, minus some. The repertoire consists of roughly 100,000 clones, with 88% occurring once and the leading ten covering about 3.2%. The clonotype originates from a human donor in a cohort sampled during active COVID-19. The chain carries TRBV19 and TRBJ2-5; 9 nucleotides agree with TRBD1. Sequenced material: peripheral blood. CDR3 loop: CASSMGQGELQETQYF. Here the CDR3 DNA reads TGTGCCAGTAGTATGGGACAGGGAGAACTTCAAGAGACCCAGTACTTC.